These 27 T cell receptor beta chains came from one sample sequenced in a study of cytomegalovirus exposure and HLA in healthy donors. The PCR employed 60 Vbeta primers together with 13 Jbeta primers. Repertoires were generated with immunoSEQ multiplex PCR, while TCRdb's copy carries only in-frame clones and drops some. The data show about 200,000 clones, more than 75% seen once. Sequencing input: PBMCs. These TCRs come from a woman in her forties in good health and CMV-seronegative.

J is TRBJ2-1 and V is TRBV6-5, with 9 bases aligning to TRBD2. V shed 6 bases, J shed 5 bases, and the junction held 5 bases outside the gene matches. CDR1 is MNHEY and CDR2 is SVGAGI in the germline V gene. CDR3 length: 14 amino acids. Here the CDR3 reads CASRGGRVNNEQFF. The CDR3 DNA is TGTGCCAGCAGGGGCGGGAGGGTTAACAATGAGCAGTTCTTC.

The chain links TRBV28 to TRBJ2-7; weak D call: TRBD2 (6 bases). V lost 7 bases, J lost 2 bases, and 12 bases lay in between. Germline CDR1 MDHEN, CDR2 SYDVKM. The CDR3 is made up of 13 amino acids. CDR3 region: CASKRLEAYEQYF. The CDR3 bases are TGTGCCAGCAAGAGACTAGAAGCCTACGAGCAGTACTTC. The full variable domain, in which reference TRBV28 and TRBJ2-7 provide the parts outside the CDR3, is DVKVTQSSRYLVKRTGEKVFLECVQDMDHENMFWYRQDPGLGLRLIYFSYDVKMKEKGDIPEGYSVSREKKERFSLILESASTNQTSMYLCASKRLEAYEQYFGPGTRLTVT.

The CDR3 DNA reads TGTGCCACCAGCAGACAATCGGGGACCCAGTACTTC. Translated: CATSRQSGTQYF. The gene calls are TRBV15 and TRBJ2-5; D unclear. The CDR3 has 12 residues. V shed 2 bases and J shed 7 bases, with 8 bases lying between them. The germline V gene has CDR1 LNHNV and CDR2 YYDKDF (reference sequence).

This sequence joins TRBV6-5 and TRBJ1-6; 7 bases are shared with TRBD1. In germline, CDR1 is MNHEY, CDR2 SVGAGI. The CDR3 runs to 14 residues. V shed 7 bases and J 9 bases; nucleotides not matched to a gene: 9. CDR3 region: CASTLRPGGSPLHF. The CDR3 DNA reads TGTGCCAGCACCCTACGGCCAGGGGGTTCACCCCTCCACTTT.

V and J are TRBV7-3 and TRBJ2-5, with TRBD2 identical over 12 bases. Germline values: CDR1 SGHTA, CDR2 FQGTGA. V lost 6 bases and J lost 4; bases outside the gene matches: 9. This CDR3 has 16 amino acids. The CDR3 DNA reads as TGTGCCAGCAGTCATCCCCAGGGACTAGCGGGAGAGACCCAGTACTTC. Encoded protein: CASSHPQGLAGETQYF.

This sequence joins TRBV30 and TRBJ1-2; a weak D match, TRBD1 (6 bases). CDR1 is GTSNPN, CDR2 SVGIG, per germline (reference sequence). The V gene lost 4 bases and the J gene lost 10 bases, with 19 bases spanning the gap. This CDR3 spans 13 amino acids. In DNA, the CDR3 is TGTGCCTGGACCCTCATCCAGGGGAGACCCTACACCTTC. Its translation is CAWTLIQGRPYTF.

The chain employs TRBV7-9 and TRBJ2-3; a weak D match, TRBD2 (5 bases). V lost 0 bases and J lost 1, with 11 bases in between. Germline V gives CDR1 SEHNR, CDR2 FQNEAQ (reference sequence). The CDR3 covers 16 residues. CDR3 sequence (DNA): TGTGCCAGCAGCTTAGCAAGAGGAGCGGGCACAGATACGCAGTATTTT. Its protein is CASSLARGAGTDTQYF.

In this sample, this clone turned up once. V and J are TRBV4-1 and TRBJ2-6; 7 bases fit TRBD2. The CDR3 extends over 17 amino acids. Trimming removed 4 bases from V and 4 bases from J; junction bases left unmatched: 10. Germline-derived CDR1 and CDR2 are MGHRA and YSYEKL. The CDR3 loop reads CASSPTAGTGGANVLTF. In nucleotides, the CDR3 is TGCGCCAGCAGCCCGACAGCGGGAACGGGAGGGGCCAACGTCCTGACTTTC.

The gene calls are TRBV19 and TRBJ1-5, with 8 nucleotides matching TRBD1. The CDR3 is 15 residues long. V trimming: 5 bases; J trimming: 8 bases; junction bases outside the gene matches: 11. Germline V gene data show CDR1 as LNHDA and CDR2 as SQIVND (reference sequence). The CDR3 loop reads CASSPGQGDIKPQHF. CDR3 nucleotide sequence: TGTGCCAGTAGTCCCGGACAGGGTGATATCAAGCCCCAGCATTTT.

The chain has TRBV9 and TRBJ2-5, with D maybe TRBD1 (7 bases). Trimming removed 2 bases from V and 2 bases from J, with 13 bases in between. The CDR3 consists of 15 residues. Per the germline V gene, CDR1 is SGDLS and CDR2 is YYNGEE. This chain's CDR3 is CASSVGGQKQETQYF. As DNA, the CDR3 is TGTGCCAGCAGCGTGGGGGGACAGAAACAAGAGACCCAGTACTTC.

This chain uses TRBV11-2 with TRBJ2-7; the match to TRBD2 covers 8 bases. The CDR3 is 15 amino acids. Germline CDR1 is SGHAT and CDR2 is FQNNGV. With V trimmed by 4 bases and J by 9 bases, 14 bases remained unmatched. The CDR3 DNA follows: TGTGCCAGCAGCTCTCTGAAGCGGGAGTTAGTGGGGCAGTACTTC. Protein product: CASSSLKRELVGQYF. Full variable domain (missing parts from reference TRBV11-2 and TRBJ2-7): EAGVAQSPRYKIIEKRQSVAFWCNPISGHATLYWYQQILGQGPKLLIQFQNNGVVDDSQLPKDRFSAERLKGVDSTLKIQPAKLEDSAVYLCASSSLKRELVGQYFGPGTRLTVT.

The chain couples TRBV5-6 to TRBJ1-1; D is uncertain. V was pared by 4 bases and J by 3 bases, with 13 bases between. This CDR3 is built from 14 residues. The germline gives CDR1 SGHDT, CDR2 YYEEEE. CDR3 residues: CASSPVGRDTEAFF. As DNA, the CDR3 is TGTGCCAGCAGCCCGGTCGGTCGGGACACTGAAGCTTTCTTT.

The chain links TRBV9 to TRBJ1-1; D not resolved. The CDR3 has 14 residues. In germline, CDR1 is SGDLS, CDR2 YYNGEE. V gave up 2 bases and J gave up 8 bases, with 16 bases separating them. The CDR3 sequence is CASSVVPSVSEAFF. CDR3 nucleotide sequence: TGTGCCAGCAGCGTCGTCCCTTCAGTCTCCGAAGCTTTCTTT.

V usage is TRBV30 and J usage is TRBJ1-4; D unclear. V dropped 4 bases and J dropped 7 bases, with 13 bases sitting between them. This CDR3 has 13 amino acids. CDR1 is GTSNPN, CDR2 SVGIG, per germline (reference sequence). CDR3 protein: CAWNEAGGEKLFF. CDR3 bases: TGTGCCTGGAATGAGGCCGGTGGTGAAAAACTGTTTTTT. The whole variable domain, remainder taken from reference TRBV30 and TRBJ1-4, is SQTIHQWPATLVQPVGSPLSLECTVEGTSNPNLYWYRQAAGRGLQLLFYSVGIGQISSEVPQNLSASRPQDRQFILSSKKLLLSDSGFYLCAWNEAGGEKLFFGSGTQLSVL.

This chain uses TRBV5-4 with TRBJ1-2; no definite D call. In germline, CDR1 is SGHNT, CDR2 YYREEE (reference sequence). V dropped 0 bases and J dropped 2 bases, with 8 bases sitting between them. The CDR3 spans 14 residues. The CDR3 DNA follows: TGTGCCAGCAGCTTGGAAGGGAGGAACTATGGCTACACCTTC. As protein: CASSLEGRNYGYTF. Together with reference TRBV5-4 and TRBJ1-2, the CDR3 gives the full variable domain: ETGVTQSPTHLIKTRGQQVTLRCSSQSGHNTVSWYQQALGQGPQFIFQYYREEENGRGNFPPRFSGLQFPNYSSELNVNALELDDSALYLCASSLEGRNYGYTFGSGTRLTVV.

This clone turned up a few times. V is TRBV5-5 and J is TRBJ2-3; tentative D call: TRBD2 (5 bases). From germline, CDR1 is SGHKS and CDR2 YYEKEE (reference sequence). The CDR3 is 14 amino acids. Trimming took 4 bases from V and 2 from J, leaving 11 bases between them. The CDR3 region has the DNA TGTGCCAGCAGCCCCGGACTCAACACAGATACGCAGTATTTT. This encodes CASSPGLNTDTQYF.

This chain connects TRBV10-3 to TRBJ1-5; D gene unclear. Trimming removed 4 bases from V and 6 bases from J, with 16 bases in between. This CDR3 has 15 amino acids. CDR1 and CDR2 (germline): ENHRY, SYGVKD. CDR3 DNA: TGTGCCATCAGTGCGGGGTTGGAACCGTTTCAGCCCCAGCATTTT. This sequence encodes CAISAGLEPFQPQHF.

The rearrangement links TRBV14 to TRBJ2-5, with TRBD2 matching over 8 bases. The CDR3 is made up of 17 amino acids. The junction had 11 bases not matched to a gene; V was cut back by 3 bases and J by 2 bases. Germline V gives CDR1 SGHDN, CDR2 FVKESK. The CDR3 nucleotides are TGTGCCAGCAGCCACGTAAACCGGTTAGCGGGGCAAGAGACCCAGTACTTC. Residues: CASSHVNRLAGQETQYF.

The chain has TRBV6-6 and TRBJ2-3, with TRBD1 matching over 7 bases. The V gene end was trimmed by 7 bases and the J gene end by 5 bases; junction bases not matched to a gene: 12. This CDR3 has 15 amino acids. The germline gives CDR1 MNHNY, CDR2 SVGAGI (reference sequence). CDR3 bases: TGTGCCAGCACTACGACAGGGACCAGCCTAGATACGCAGTATTTT. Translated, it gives CASTTTGTSLDTQYF.

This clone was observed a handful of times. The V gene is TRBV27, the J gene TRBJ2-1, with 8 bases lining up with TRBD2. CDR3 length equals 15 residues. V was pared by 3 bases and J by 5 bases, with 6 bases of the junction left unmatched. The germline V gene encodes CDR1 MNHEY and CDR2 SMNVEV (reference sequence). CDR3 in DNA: TGTGCCAGCAGTTTCTCGCTAGCGGGTAACAATGAGCAGTTCTTC. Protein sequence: CASSFSLAGNNEQFF.

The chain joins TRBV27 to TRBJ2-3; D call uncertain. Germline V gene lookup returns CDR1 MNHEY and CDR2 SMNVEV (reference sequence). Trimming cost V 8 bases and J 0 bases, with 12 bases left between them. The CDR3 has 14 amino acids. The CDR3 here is CASASLTSTDTQYF. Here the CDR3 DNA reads TGTGCCAGCGCTTCTCTCACTAGCACAGATACGCAGTATTTT.

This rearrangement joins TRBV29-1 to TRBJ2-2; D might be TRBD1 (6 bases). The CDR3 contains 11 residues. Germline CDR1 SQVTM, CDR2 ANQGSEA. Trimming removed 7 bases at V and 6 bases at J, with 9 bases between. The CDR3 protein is CSAPGAGELFF. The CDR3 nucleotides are TGCAGCGCCCCAGGGGCCGGGGAGCTGTTTTTT.

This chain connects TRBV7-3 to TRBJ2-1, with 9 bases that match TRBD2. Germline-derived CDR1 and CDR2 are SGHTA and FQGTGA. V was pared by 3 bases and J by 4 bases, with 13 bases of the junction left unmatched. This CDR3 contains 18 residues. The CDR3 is CASSFDSGTSRFYNEQFF. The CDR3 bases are TGTGCCAGCAGCTTCGACTCCGGGACTAGCAGATTTTACAATGAGCAGTTCTTC.

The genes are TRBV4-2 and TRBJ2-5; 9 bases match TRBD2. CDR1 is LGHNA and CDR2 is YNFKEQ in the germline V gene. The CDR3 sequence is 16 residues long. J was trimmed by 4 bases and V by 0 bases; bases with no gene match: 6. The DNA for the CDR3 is TGTGCCAGCAGCCAAGATGGGGGACTAGCTATAGAGACCCAGTACTTC. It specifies CASSQDGGLAIETQYF.

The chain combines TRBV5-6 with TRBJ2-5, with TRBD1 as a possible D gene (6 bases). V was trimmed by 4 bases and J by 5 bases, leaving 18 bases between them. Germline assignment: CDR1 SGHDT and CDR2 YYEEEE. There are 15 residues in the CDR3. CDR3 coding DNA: TGTGCCAGCAGCCCCGTAGGTGGGGGCGACGAGACCCAGTACTTC. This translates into CASSPVGGGDETQYF.

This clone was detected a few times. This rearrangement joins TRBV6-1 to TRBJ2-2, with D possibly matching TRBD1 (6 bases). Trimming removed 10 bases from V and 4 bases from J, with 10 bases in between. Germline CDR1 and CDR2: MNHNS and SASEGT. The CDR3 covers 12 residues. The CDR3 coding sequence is TGTGCCACGGGACAAAGCACCGGGGAGCTGTTTTTT. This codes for CATGQSTGELFF.

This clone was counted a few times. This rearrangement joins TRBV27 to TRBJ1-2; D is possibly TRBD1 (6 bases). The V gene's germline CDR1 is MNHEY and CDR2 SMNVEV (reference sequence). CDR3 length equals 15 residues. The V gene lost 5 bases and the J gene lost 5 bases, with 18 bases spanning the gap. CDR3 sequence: CASSNRAQSGYGYTF. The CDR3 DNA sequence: TGTGCCAGCAGTAACAGGGCCCAATCGGGGTATGGCTACACCTTC.